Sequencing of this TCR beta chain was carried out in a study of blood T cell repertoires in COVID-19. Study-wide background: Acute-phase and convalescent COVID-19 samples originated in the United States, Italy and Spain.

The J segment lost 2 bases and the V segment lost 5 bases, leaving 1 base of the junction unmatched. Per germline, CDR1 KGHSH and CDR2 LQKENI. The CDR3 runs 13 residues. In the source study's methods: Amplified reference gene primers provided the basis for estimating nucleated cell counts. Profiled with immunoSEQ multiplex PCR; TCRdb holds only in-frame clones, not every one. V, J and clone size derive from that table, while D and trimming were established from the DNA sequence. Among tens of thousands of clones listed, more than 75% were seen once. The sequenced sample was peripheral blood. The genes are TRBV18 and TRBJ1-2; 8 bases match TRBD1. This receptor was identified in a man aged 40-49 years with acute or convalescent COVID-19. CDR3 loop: CASSRTGNYGYTF. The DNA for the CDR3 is TGTGCCAGCTCAAGGACAGGGAACTATGGCTACACCTTC.